These 30 T cell receptor beta chains were sequenced from one sample in a study of blood T cell repertoires in COVID-19. Libraries were prepared by immunoSEQ multiplex PCR; TCRdb keeps only in-frame clonotypes and omits some of them. The sample lists more than 110,000 clones; around nine tenths were seen once. Material: peripheral blood. These receptors all come from a man aged 50 to 60 with active or convalescent COVID-19.

V usage is TRBV5-6 and J usage is TRBJ2-3, with a possible D match to TRBD2 (5 bases). Germline CDR1 reads SGHDT; CDR2 reads YYEEEE. The CDR3 has 16 residues. Trimming removed 2 bases at V and 2 bases at J, with 15 bases between. CDR3 residues: CASSFAGSTATDTQYF. CDR3 DNA sequence: TGTGCCAGCAGCTTTGCGGGTAGTACCGCCACAGATACGCAGTATTTT.

The V gene is TRBV3-1 (or the pseudogene TRBV3-2), the J gene TRBJ2-3; 9 bases align to TRBD2. CDR1 and CDR2 from the germline V gene are LGHDT and YNNKEL (reference sequence). Trimming took 1 base from V and 8 from J; bases not matched to a gene: 10. This CDR3 has 16 amino acids. In DNA form, the CDR3 reads TGTGCCAGCAGCCAAGGGCGGGAGGGCAGGCTAGGTACGCAGTATTTT. This sequence encodes CASSQGREGRLGTQYF.

The chain combines TRBV18 with TRBJ2-7, with TRBD1 identical over 7 bases. J gave up 6 bases and V 2 bases, and 10 bases lay outside the gene matches. There are 15 residues in the CDR3. CDR1 and CDR2 (germline): KGHSH, LQKENI. The CDR3 DNA reads TGTGCCAGCTCACCAATACTGACAGGGCAGGGCGAGCAGTACTTC. Its translation is CASSPILTGQGEQYF. Using reference TRBV18 and TRBJ2-7 for the parts outside the CDR3, the full variable domain is NAGVMQNPRHLVRRRGQEARLRCSPMKGHSHVYWYRQLPEEGLKFMVYLQKENIIDESGMPKERFSAEFPKEGPSILRIQQVVRGDSAAYFCASSPILTGQGEQYFGPGTRLTVT.

V gene TRBV6-5 combines with J gene TRBJ1-5; D is perhaps TRBD1 (5 bases). Trimming left V 8 bases short and J 2 bases short, with 13 bases between. Germline V CDR1 and CDR2: MNHEY, SVGAGI. The CDR3 totals 14 residues. This CDR3 reads CASWEGIRNQPQHF. CDR3 DNA sequence: TGTGCCAGCTGGGAGGGGATCCGCAATCAGCCCCAGCATTTT.

This clone has only a few counts. This chain uses TRBV4-1 with TRBJ2-2; 7 bases align to TRBD1. CDR3 length: 16 residues. The germline V gene has CDR1 MGHRA and CDR2 YSYEKL. V lost 4 bases to trimming and J lost 2 bases; unmatched junction nucleotides: 7. The CDR3 bases are TGCGCCAGCAGCCCTACGGGACAGAAAAACACCGGGGAGCTGTTTTTT. It codes for CASSPTGQKNTGELFF.

The gene calls are TRBV5-1 and TRBJ2-5; 9 positions match TRBD2. The CDR3 totals 15 residues. In germline, CDR1 is SGHRS, CDR2 YFSETQ. The junction had 7 bases not matched to a gene; V was cut back by 4 bases and J by 3 bases. CDR3 sequence: CASSPTGTSKETQYF. CDR3 coding DNA: TGCGCCAGCAGCCCGACCGGGACTAGCAAAGAGACCCAGTACTTC.

This clone was seen at least ten times. The rearrangement links TRBV5-5 to TRBJ1-1; D is unclear. V shed 3 bases and J shed 2 bases, with 20 bases lying between them. The CDR3 contains 17 residues. The germline V gene encodes CDR1 SGHKS and CDR2 YYEKEE (reference sequence). This chain's CDR3 is CASSSRPLDGENTEAFF. CDR3 nucleotides: TGTGCCAGCAGCTCCCGCCCCCTAGACGGGGAAAACACTGAAGCTTTCTTT.

The chain employs TRBV23-1 and TRBJ1-5, with no clear D. TRBV23-1 is an ORF; its function is uncertain. The CDR3 covers 15 residues. Trimming stripped 0 bases from V and 1 base from J, with 7 bases between. The CDR3 loop is CASSQSGGSNQPQHF. The DNA of the CDR3 is TGCGCCAGCAGTCAATCGGGCGGGAGCAATCAGCCCCAGCATTTT.

This chain joins TRBV29-1 and TRBJ2-7; a weak D match, TRBD2 (5 bases). CDR3 length: 12 residues. Germline CDR1 is SQVTM and CDR2 is ANQGSEA. CDR3 sequence reads: CTYAGDFYEQYF. The CDR3 nucleotides read TGCACTTACGCCGGGGATTTCTACGAGCAGTACTTC.

The chain is built from TRBV7-2 and TRBJ2-3; 10 nucleotides match TRBD2. The CDR3 consists of 14 residues. The V segment lost 8 bases and the J segment 4 bases; nucleotides outside the gene matches: 6. Germline lookup yields CDR1 SGHTA and CDR2 FQGNSA. CDR3 nucleotide sequence: TGTGCCAGCTCCCCGGGACTAGCGTCAGATACGCAGTATTTT. It is translated as CASSPGLASDTQYF.

V usage is TRBV27 and J usage is TRBJ2-7, with TRBD1 matching over 9 bases. After removal of 2 bases from V and 10 bases from J, the junction contained 9 bases not matched to a gene. The CDR3 covers 14 residues. Germline V lookup: CDR1 MNHEY, CDR2 SMNVEV (reference sequence). The chain's CDR3 is CASSLTGGRSLQYF. CDR3 DNA: TGTGCCAGCAGTTTAACAGGGGGCCGGAGTTTACAGTACTTC.

This chain uses TRBV2 with TRBJ2-7; D ambiguous. Germline V gives CDR1 SNHLY, CDR2 FYNNEI. Trimming took off 3 bases at V and 4 bases at J, with 7 bases between the two ends. CDR3 size: 12 residues. CDR3: CASSDRNYEQYF. The CDR3 coding sequence is TGTGCCAGCAGTGACAGGAATTACGAGCAGTACTTC.

CDR3 amino acids: CASSVNYEQYF. DNA for the CDR3: TGTGCCAGCAGTGTAAACTACGAGCAGTACTTC. J is TRBJ2-7 and V is TRBV2; no clear D gene. The germline V gene encodes CDR1 SNHLY and CDR2 FYNNEI. Deletions cut 4 bases from V and 3 bases from J, with 4 bases between. The CDR3 sequence is 11 residues long.

The rearrangement links TRBV28 to TRBJ1-1, with D maybe TRBD1 (5 bases). The germline gives CDR1 MDHEN, CDR2 SYDVKM. CDR3 length: 14 residues. Trimming left V 5 bases short and J 1 base short, with 11 bases between. The DNA of the CDR3 is TGTGCCAGCAGTCGGGGGGGGTGGAACACTGAAGCTTTCTTT. It specifies CASSRGGWNTEAFF.

The chain recombines TRBV27 with TRBJ1-5; possible D gene TRBD1, 6 bases. V gave up 5 bases and J gave up 0 bases, with 11 bases separating them. This CDR3 contains 15 residues. Germline CDR1 and CDR2: MNHEY and SMNVEV (reference sequence). CDR3 amino acids: CASSGGQTSNQPQHF. The CDR3 bases are TGTGCCAGCAGTGGGGGCCAAACTAGCAATCAGCCCCAGCATTTT.

This chain joins TRBV6-5 and TRBJ1-6, with no clear D. The V gene lost 8 bases and the J gene lost 7 bases, with 12 bases spanning the gap. CDR1 and CDR2 (germline): MNHEY, SVGAGI. This CDR3 region has 13 residues. The CDR3 sequence: CASAGRLNSPLHF. In nucleotides, the CDR3 is TGTGCCAGCGCTGGCAGGCTGAATTCACCCCTCCACTTT.

J is TRBJ1-5 and V is TRBV2, with TRBD1 matching 8 bases. The CDR3 is 15 amino acids. V shed 4 bases and J 2 bases; nucleotides not matched to a gene: 4. Looked up from germline, CDR1 is SNHLY and CDR2 is FYNNEI. This CDR3 reads CASSVRGHGNQPQHF. The DNA for the CDR3 is TGTGCCAGCAGTGTCAGGGGGCACGGCAATCAGCCCCAGCATTTT. Using reference TRBV2 and TRBJ1-5 for the parts outside the CDR3, the full variable domain is EPEVTQTPSHQVTQMGQEVILRCVPISNHLYFYWYRQILGQKVEFLVSFYNNEISEKSEIFDDQFSVERPDGSNFTLKIRSTKLEDSAMYFCASSVRGHGNQPQHFGDGTRLSIL.

The V gene is TRBV18, the J gene TRBJ1-5; no definite D call. With 1 base removed from V and 1 base from J, the gap between germline ends came to 8 bases. Looked up from germline, CDR1 is KGHSH and CDR2 is LQKENI. The CDR3 is 15 amino acids. The CDR3 DNA reads as TGTGCCAGCTCACCACAGGCGGGGAGCAATCAGCCCCAGCATTTT. It is translated as CASSPQAGSNQPQHF. Filled out from reference TRBV18 and TRBJ1-5, the complete variable domain reads NAGVMQNPRHLVRRRGQEARLRCSPMKGHSHVYWYRQLPEEGLKFMVYLQKENIIDESGMPKERFSAEFPKEGPSILRIQQVVRGDSAAYFCASSPQAGSNQPQHFGDGTRLSIL.

The chain carries TRBV10-3 and TRBJ2-3, with a tentative D call TRBD1 (6 bases). The CDR3 totals 14 residues. The germline V gene has CDR1 ENHRY and CDR2 SYGVKD. Trimming removed 10 bases from V and 4 bases from J, with 18 bases in between. DNA for the CDR3: TGTGCCAGCCGTGTGGGGGCCGAGGCAGATACGCAGTATTTT. Encoded protein: CASRVGAEADTQYF.

V gene TRBV28 combines with J gene TRBJ2-5, with D possibly matching TRBD2 (6 bases). This CDR3 is 14 amino acids long. Germline assignment: CDR1 MDHEN and CDR2 SYDVKM. The germline V and J ends were trimmed by 0 bases and 2 bases, with 7 bases remaining between them. The CDR3 is CASSLWEGQETQYF. DNA of the CDR3: TGTGCCAGCAGTTTATGGGAGGGGCAAGAGACCCAGTACTTC.

This chain links TRBV7-8 with TRBJ1-4, with TRBD1 as a possible D gene (6 bases). With 2 bases removed from V and 4 bases from J, the gap between germline ends came to 14 bases. This CDR3 is 16 amino acids long. Germline CDR1 reads SGHVS; CDR2 reads FQNEAQ. CDR3 sequence (DNA): TGTGCCAGCAGCTTATGGATCGGACAGAATAATGAAAAACTGTTTTTT. Its protein product is CASSLWIGQNNEKLFF.

The chain employs TRBV27 and TRBJ2-7, with TRBD2 matching over 15 bases. Germline values: CDR1 MNHEY, CDR2 SMNVEV (reference sequence). This CDR3 is built from 16 residues. V lost 2 bases to trimming and J lost 6 bases; unmatched junction nucleotides: 5. CDR3 loop: CASSLGTSGRRGEQYF. CDR3 sequence (DNA): TGTGCCAGCAGTTTAGGGACTAGCGGGAGGCGAGGCGAGCAGTACTTC.

This chain links TRBV15 with TRBJ2-1; D not resolved. V lost 1 base, J lost 2 bases, and 9 bases lay in between. Germline CDR1 is LNHNV and CDR2 is YYDKDF (reference sequence). The CDR3 sequence is 15 residues long. The CDR3 loop reads CATSRVGAAYNEQFF. The CDR3 region has the DNA TGTGCCACCAGCAGAGTTGGCGCGGCCTACAATGAGCAGTTCTTC. The whole variable domain, filled in from reference TRBV15 and TRBJ2-1, reads DAMVIQNPRYQVTQFGKPVTLSCSQTLNHNVMYWYQQKSSQAPKLLFHYYDKDFNNEADTPDNFQSRRPNTSFCFLDIRSPGLGDTAMYLCATSRVGAAYNEQFFGPGTRLTVL.

V is TRBV2 and J is TRBJ2-7; 10 nucleotides agree with TRBD2. CDR1 and CDR2 (germline): SNHLY, FYNNEI. The CDR3 consists of 13 residues. J was trimmed by 5 bases and V by 6 bases; bases with no gene match: 4. The CDR3 DNA is TGTGCCAGCAGGAGCGGGAGGGGCAACGAGCAGTACTTC. It yields the protein CASRSGRGNEQYF.

The chain is built from TRBV3-1 (or the pseudogene TRBV3-2) and TRBJ2-7; 7 positions agree with TRBD1. Unmatched junction bases numbered 4, after V lost 4 bases and J lost 4 bases. The CDR3 covers 13 residues. The germline V gene has CDR1 LGHDT and CDR2 YNNKEL (reference sequence). The CDR3 DNA follows: TGTGCCAGCAGCCCAGGGGGTCCGTACGAGCAGTACTTC. Its protein product is CASSPGGPYEQYF.

The chain's CDR3 is CATSDWGTGYNEQFF. CDR3 nucleotides: TGTGCCACCAGTGATTGGGGGACAGGCTACAATGAGCAGTTCTTC. V usage is TRBV24-1 and J usage is TRBJ2-1; 8 nucleotides align to TRBD1. Germline V gives CDR1 KGHDR, CDR2 SFDVKD. V dropped 2 bases and J dropped 3; count of bases not matched to a gene: 2. CDR3 length: 15 amino acids.

V is TRBV5-5 and J is TRBJ2-7, with 9 bases identical to TRBD1. The CDR3 spans 17 residues. Germline V gene sequence: CDR1 SGHKS, CDR2 YYEKEE (reference sequence). Trimming took 7 bases from V and 1 from J; bases not matched to a gene: 15. CDR3 amino acids: CASSKARLDRGSYEQYF. The CDR3 coding sequence is TGTGCCAGCTCGAAGGCAAGATTGGACAGGGGTTCCTACGAGCAGTACTTC.

The chain recombines TRBV6-2 or TRBV6-3 with TRBJ2-1; 10 nucleotides line up with TRBD2. Germline V gene sequence: CDR1 MNHEY, CDR2 SVGEGT. This CDR3 has 15 residues. The V segment lost 2 bases and the J segment 7 bases; nucleotides outside the gene matches: 5. The CDR3 sequence is CASSYGGLAVNEQFF. The CDR3 region has the DNA TGTGCCAGCAGTTACGGCGGACTAGCGGTAAATGAGCAGTTCTTC.

The V call is TRBV28, the J call TRBJ2-7, with 7 bases lining up with TRBD2. This CDR3 is built from 15 residues. CDR1 is MDHEN and CDR2 is SYDVKM in the germline V gene. V lost 5 bases, J lost 5 bases, and 12 bases stayed unmatched. CDR3 in amino acids: CASSLPFGGGDEQYF. For the CDR3, the DNA is TGTGCCAGCAGTCTTCCGTTCGGGGGAGGGGACGAGCAGTACTTC.

V is TRBV19 and J is TRBJ2-7; TRBD2 might be the D (5 bases). Germline V gene data show CDR1 as LNHDA and CDR2 as SQIVND (reference sequence). The length of the CDR3 is 17 residues. V dropped 1 base and J dropped 0 bases, with 16 bases sitting between them. CDR3 residues: CASSIAASRGLSYEQYF. In DNA form, the CDR3 reads TGTGCCAGTAGTATAGCGGCCTCGCGCGGACTCTCCTACGAGCAGTACTTC.